These T cell receptor beta chains were read from a single sample in a study of T cell responses to AZD1222 COVID-19 vaccine. Here immunoSEQ multiplex PCR was the method, and the copy in TCRdb shows in-frame clones only, minus some. The sample has 130,000 to 150,000 clones, approximately 85% seen once. The sequences come from peripheral blood, collected on day 0 of MenACWY control vaccination. These receptors came from an adult in good health. Each CDR3 is given with its conserved first and last residue. D genes are given only for firm matches. Size values are once, few and many counts, or a class for expanded clones, and some rows have none.

CDR3nt	CDR3aa	abundance	d_gene	v_gene	j_gene
TGTGCCAGCAGCTTAGTGACGGTTGCTTCACCCCTCCACTTT	CASSLVTVASPLHF	-	-	TRBV11-2	TRBJ1-6
TGTGCCAGCAGCTCCGGGACTCTCGAATACAATGAGCAGTTCTTC	CASSSGTLEYNEQFF	once	-	TRBV9	TRBJ2-1
TGCGCCAGCAGCTTGGAAATGAACACTGAAGCTTTCTTT	CASSLEMNTEAFF	few	-	TRBV5-1	TRBJ1-1
TGTGCCAGCAGCTTAGGAAGGGGGCAAGAGACCCAGTACTTC	CASSLGRGQETQYF	-	-	TRBV7-2	TRBJ2-5
TGTGCCAGCAGTTCCAGGGGTCCGTACAATGAGCAGTTCTTC	CASSSRGPYNEQFF	-	-	TRBV6-5	TRBJ2-1
TGTGCCAGCAGCTTAACCGACTTGGCTTCCTACAATGAGCAGTTCTTC	CASSLTDLASYNEQFF	-	-	TRBV7-9	TRBJ2-1
TGTGCCAGCAGCCCCCGCCCCTTCCAGACAGGGTTCGGGGAGCTGTTTTTT	CASSPRPFQTGFGELFF	-	TRBD1	TRBV5-5	TRBJ2-2
TGTGCCAGCAGTGATGACAGGGGCTATAATTCACCCCTCCACTTT	CASSDDRGYNSPLHF	-	TRBD1	TRBV27	TRBJ1-6
TGTGCCAGCAGCCCGGACGGTACCCTATGGGAGACCCAGTACTTC	CASSPDGTLWETQYF	-	-	TRBV4-2	TRBJ2-5
TGCGCCAGCAGCCCGGTAGCCGGGGAGCTGTTTTTT	CASSPVAGELFF	-	-	TRBV5-1	TRBJ2-2
TGCGCCAGCAGCCCTGGGACAGGAAATCAGCCCCAGCATTTT	CASSPGTGNQPQHF	-	TRBD1	TRBV5-1	TRBJ1-5
TGCGCCAGCAGCTTGGAGCAGATGCTGAACACTGAAGCTTTCTTT	CASSLEQMLNTEAFF	-	-	TRBV5-1	TRBJ1-1
TGTGCCAGCAGGAAGGGACAGGGAGTTGGCTATGGCTACACCTTC	CASRKGQGVGYGYTF	-	TRBD1	TRBV2	TRBJ1-2
TGTGCCAGCTCACCGGGGGACAGGGGCGAAAAACTGTTTTTT	CASSPGDRGEKLFF	once	TRBD1	TRBV18	TRBJ1-4
TGTGCCAGCAGCTTGCGGGGGTTTCATGAAAAACTGTTTTTT	CASSLRGFHEKLFF	-	-	TRBV5-6	TRBJ1-4
TGCGCCAGCAGCCAAGACTCGCCAGAGACCCAGTACTTC	CASSQDSPETQYF	-	-	TRBV5-1	TRBJ2-5
TGTGCCAGCAGTAGCCGACAGGGGGCGGCGACCCAGTACTTC	CASSSRQGAATQYF	-	TRBD1	TRBV28	TRBJ2-5
TGCGCCAGCAGCTTATCCCAGACTGCCGTCCAGGGCTACACCTTC	CASSLSQTAVQGYTF	-	-	TRBV5-1	TRBJ1-2
TGTGCCAGCAGCTTACTAGCGACGAACACCGGGGAGCTGTTTTTT	CASSLLATNTGELFF	-	-	TRBV7-8	TRBJ2-2
TGTGCCAGCAGTGAAAATGGGCTAGCGCACAACCAAGAGACCCAGTACTTC	CASSENGLAHNQETQYF	-	-	TRBV2	TRBJ2-5
TGTGCCAGCAGCTTGGCACAGTTTAATTCACCCCTCCACTTT	CASSLAQFNSPLHF	few	-	TRBV5-4	TRBJ1-6
TGTGCCAGCAGTGGACAGGGAAGATTGAACTCGGGGGCCCAGCATTTT	CASSGQGRLNSGAQHF	-	TRBD1	TRBV2	TRBJ1-5
TGTGCCAGCTCATCACTAGCGGGGGGAAGCACCGGGGAGCTGTTTTTT	CASSSLAGGSTGELFF	medium-sized	TRBD2	TRBV18	TRBJ2-2
TGTGCCAGCAGTGACACCACAGGGTCACCCCTCCACTTT	CASSDTTGSPLHF	once	-	TRBV6-4	TRBJ1-6
TGTGCCAGTAGTAGACAGAGCTCCTATAATTCACCCCTCCACTTT	CASSRQSSYNSPLHF	medium-sized	-	TRBV19	TRBJ1-6
TGTGCCAGCAGCTGGGGACCCAACACTGAAGCTTTCTTT	CASSWGPNTEAFF	once	-	TRBV14	TRBJ1-1
TGTGCCACCTCTGGCGGGGGCGTCGGCCCCTACAATGAGCAGTTCTTC	CATSGGGVGPYNEQFF	-	-	TRBV15	TRBJ2-1
TGCGCCAGCAGCCCCCAGGGGGCTAGCGGGGGACATGAGCAGTTCTTC	CASSPQGASGGHEQFF	few	TRBD2	TRBV4-1	TRBJ2-1
TGTGCCAGCATCTTAACCCACGTCTTCTCCGGGACCCTAGGGTACAATGAGCAGTTCTTC	CASILTHVFSGTLGYNEQFF	once	-	TRBV21-1	TRBJ2-1
TGTGCCAGCAGTGAACCGGACGTTGACTCTGGAAACACCATATATTTT	CASSEPDVDSGNTIYF	-	-	TRBV2	TRBJ1-3
TGCAGTGCGAGGACAAGACTTTCAGCTTTCTTT	CSARTRLSAFF	-	-	TRBV20-1	TRBJ1-1
TGCGCCAGCCCTGGATTTTTTCGGGACGGATCACCCTTTTTGAACACTGAAGCTTTCTTT	CASPGFFRDGSPFLNTEAFF	-	-	TRBV10-1	TRBJ1-1
TGTGCCAGCTCACCACCGTCGGGGACTGAAGCTTTCTTT	CASSPPSGTEAFF	-	-	TRBV18	TRBJ1-1
TGTGCCAGCAGCCCAGGACCCCAACAAGAAGATACGCAGTATTTT	CASSPGPQQEDTQYF	-	-	TRBV5-4	TRBJ2-3
TGTGCCAGTGGGGACAGGCAGACTAACTATGGCTACACCTTC	CASGDRQTNYGYTF	-	TRBD1	TRBV6-5	TRBJ1-2
TGTGCCAGCCGATCGTCTATAGCGGGGGGGAGCACAGATACGCAGTATTTT	CASRSSIAGGSTDTQYF	-	TRBD2	TRBV13	TRBJ2-3
TGTGCCAGCAGCTCGCGACAGGGGGGTCACTATGGCTACACCTTC	CASSSRQGGHYGYTF	-	TRBD1	TRBV5-6	TRBJ1-2
TGTGCCAGCAGCGCAGGGGGGCAGAGGGGTGGCTACACCTTC	CASSAGGQRGGYTF	-	TRBD1	TRBV11-2	TRBJ1-2
TGTGCCAGTACCAAAAGGGACTCGCATGGGGATGAGCAGTTCTTC	CASTKRDSHGDEQFF	-	-	TRBV19	TRBJ2-1
TGTGCCAGAAGCTTGTTTATTAGGGACAAGCAAACCGGGGAGCTGTTTTTT	CARSLFIRDKQTGELFF	-	-	TRBV5-3	TRBJ2-2
TGTGCCAGCAGTTTACCAGGGTCTTATCAGCCCCAGCATTTT	CASSLPGSYQPQHF	-	-	TRBV28	TRBJ1-5
TGTGCCAGCAGTTATGTGAAGGGCAGGGGTAACACTGAAGCTTTCTTT	CASSYVKGRGNTEAFF	-	-	TRBV6-2/TRBV6-3	TRBJ1-1
TGCGCCAGCAGCCAAGGAGGGCTAGCGGACAACTCCTACGAGCAGTACTTC	CASSQGGLADNSYEQYF	-	TRBD2	TRBV4-1	TRBJ2-7
TGTGCCAGTAGTATCCTCGGGACAGGGGTCCCCGAAGCTTTCTTT	CASSILGTGVPEAFF	-	TRBD1	TRBV19	TRBJ1-1
TGTGCCACCCGAGGGACAACTAATGAAAAACTGTTTTTT	CATRGTTNEKLFF	-	-	TRBV24-1	TRBJ1-4
TGTGCCAGTCGAACTGACAGCCAAGAGACCCAGTACTTC	CASRTDSQETQYF	-	-	TRBV2	TRBJ2-5
TGTGCCAGCAGTACTCGACAGTCTCGTTACTTCTTC	CASSTRQSRYFF	-	-	TRBV28	TRBJ2-7
TGTGCCAGCAGACGCGAGGGTTGGGCCGGGGAGCTGTTTTTT	CASRREGWAGELFF	-	-	TRBV3-1/TRBV3-2	TRBJ2-2
TGTGCCAGCAGCCTCCGAGTCTCTGGGGCCAACGTCCTGACTTTC	CASSLRVSGANVLTF	-	-	TRBV28	TRBJ2-6
TGTGCCAGCAGCAAATACACTGAAGCTTTCTTT	CASSKYTEAFF	once	-	TRBV21-1	TRBJ1-1